Here is one TCR beta chain with its context. V was pared by 3 bases and J by 1 base, with 12 bases between. CDR3 length: 15 amino acids. The germline V gene has CDR1 MGHRA and CDR2 YSYEKL. These data are taken from a study of shared clonotypes between healthy human individuals. Sequencing used immunoSEQ multiplex PCR; TCRdb keeps in-frame clones, though not all of them. The sample lists about 1 million clones; around 74% were seen once. This TCR came from a man younger than 35 in good health. The source material was memory CD4+ T cells sorted from blood. Stated subset: CD45RA-negative fraction. The rearrangement links TRBV4-1 to TRBJ1-2; D not certain. CDR3 sequence reads: CASSQRSGINYGYTF. The CDR3 DNA is TGCGCCAGCAGCCAGCGGAGCGGCATTAACTATGGCTACACCTTC.